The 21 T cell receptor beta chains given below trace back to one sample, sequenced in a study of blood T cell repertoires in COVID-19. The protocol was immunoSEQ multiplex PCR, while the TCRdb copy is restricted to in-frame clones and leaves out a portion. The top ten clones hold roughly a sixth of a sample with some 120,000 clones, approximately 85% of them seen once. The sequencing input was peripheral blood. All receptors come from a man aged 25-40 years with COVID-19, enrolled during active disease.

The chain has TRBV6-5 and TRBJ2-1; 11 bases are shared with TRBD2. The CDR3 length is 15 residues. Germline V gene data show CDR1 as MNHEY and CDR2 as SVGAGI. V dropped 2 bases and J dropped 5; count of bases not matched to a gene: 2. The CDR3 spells CASSYQGLADNEQFF. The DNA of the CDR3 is TGTGCCAGCAGTTACCAGGGACTAGCGGACAATGAGCAGTTCTTC.

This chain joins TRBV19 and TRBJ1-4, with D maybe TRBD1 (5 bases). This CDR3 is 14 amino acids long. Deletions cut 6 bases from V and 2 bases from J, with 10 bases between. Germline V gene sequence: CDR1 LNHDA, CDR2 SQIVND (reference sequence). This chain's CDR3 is CASRPTATNEKLFF. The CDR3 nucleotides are TGTGCCAGTAGGCCGACAGCGACTAATGAAAAACTGTTTTTT.

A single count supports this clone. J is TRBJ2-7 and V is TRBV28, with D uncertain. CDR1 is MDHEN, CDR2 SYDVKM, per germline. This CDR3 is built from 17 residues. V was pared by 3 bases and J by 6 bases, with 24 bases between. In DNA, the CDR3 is TGTGCCAGCAGTTTCTCTCCGGTGGAGTGGTCCGAAGGCGAGCAGTACTTC. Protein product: CASSFSPVEWSEGEQYF.

CDR3 region: CASSLLAVRGQHFYGYTF. Written as DNA, the CDR3 is TGTGCCAGCAGTTTATTGGCGGTCCGGGGACAGCACTTCTATGGCTACACCTTC. V and J are TRBV28 and TRBJ1-2, with 7 bases identical to TRBD1. Germline V CDR1 and CDR2: MDHEN, SYDVKM. J gave up 4 bases and V 1 base, and 15 bases lay outside the gene matches. This CDR3 has 18 residues.

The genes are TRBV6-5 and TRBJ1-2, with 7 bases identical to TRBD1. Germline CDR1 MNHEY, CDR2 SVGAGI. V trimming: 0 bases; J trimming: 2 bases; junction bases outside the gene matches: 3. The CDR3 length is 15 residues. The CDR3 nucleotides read TGTGCCAGCAGTTACTCCGGGACAGTCAACTATGGCTACACCTTC. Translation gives CASSYSGTVNYGYTF.

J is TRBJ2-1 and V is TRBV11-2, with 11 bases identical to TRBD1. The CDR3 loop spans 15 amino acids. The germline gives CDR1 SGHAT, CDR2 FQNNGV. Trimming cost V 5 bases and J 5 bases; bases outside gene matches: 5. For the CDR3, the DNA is TGTGCCAGCAGCAAGGGGACAGGGGGGAACAATGAGCAGTTCTTC. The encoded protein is CASSKGTGGNNEQFF.

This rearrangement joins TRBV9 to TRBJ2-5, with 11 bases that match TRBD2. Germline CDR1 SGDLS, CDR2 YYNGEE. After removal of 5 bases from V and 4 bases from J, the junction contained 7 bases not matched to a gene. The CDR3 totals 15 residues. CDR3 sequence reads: CASRKGLAGGETQYF. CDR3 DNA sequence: TGTGCCAGCAGGAAGGGGCTAGCGGGAGGAGAGACCCAGTACTTC.

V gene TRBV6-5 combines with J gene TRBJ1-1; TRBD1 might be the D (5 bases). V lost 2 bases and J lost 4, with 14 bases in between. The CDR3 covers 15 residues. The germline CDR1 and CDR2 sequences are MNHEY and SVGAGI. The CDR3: CASSYGGALGTEAFF. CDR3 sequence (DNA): TGTGCCAGCAGTTACGGAGGGGCGTTGGGCACTGAAGCTTTCTTT.

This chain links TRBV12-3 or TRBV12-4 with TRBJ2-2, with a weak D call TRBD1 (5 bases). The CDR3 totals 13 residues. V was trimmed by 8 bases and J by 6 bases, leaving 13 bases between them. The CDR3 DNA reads TGTGCCAGCTTGGGGTTGGGGCCCGGGGAGCTGTTTTTT. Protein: CASLGLGPGELFF.

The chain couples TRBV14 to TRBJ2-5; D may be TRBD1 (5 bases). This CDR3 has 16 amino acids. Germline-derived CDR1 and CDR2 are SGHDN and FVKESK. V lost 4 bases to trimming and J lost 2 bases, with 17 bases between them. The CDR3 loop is CASSRLFQGPQETQYF. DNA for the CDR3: TGTGCCAGCAGCCGCCTATTCCAGGGTCCTCAAGAGACCCAGTACTTC. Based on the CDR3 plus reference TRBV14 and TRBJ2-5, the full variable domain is EAGVTQFPSHSVIEKGQTVTLRCDPISGHDNLYWYRRVMGKEIKFLLHFVKESKQDESGMPNNRFLAERTGGTYSTLKVQPAELEDSGVYFCASSRLFQGPQETQYFGPGTRLLVL.

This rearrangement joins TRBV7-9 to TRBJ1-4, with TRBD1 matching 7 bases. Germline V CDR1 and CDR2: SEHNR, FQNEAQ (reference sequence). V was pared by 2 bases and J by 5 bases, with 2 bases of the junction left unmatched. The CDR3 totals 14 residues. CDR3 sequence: CASSLTGQNEKLFF. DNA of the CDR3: TGTGCCAGCAGCTTAACGGGACAGAATGAAAAACTGTTTTTT. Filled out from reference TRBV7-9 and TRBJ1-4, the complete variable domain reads DTGVSQNPRHKITKRGQNVTFRCDPISEHNRLYWYRQTLGQGPEFLTYFQNEAQLEKSRLLSDRFSAERPKGSFSTLEIQRTEQGDSAMYLCASSLTGQNEKLFFGSGTQLSVL.

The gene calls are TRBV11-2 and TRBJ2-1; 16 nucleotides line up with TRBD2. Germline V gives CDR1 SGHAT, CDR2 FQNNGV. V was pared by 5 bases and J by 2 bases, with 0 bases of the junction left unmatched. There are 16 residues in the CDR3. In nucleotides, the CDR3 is TGTGCCAGCAGCGGGACTAGCGGGGGGGCCTACAATGAGCAGTTCTTC. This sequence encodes CASSGTSGGAYNEQFF.

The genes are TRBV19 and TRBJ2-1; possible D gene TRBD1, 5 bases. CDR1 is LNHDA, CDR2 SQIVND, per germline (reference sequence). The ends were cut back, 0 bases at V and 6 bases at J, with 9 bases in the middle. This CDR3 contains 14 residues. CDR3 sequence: CASSIDGRGNEQFF. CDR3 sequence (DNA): TGTGCCAGTAGTATAGATGGAAGGGGCAATGAGCAGTTCTTC. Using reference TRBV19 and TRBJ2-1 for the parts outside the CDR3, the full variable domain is DGGITQSPKYLFRKEGQNVTLSCEQNLNHDAMYWYRQDPGQGLRLIYYSQIVNDFQKGDIAEGYSVSREKKESFPLTVTSAQKNPTAFYLCASSIDGRGNEQFFGPGTRLTVL.

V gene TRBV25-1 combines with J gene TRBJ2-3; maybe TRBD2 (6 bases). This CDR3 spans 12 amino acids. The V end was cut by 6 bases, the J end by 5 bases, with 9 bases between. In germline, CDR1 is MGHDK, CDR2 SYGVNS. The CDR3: CASRSSGDTQYF. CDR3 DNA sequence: TGTGCCAGCAGAAGTAGCGGAGATACGCAGTATTTT.

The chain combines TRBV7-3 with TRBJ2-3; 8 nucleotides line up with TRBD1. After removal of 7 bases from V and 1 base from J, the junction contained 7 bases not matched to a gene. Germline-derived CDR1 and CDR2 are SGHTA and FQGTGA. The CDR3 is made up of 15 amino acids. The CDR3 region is CASTRTGSGTDTQYF. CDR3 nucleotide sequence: TGTGCCAGCACCCGGACAGGGAGTGGCACAGATACGCAGTATTTT.

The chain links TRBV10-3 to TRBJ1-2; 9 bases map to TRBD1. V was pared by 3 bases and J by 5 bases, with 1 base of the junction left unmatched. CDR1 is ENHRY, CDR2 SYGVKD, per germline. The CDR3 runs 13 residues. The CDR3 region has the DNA TGTGCCATCAGTGATGGACAGGGGTATGGCTACACCTTC. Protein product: CAISDGQGYGYTF.

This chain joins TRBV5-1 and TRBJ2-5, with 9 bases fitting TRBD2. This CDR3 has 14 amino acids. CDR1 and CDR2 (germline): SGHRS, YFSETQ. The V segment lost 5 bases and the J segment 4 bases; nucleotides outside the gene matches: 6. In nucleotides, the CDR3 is TGCGCCAGCAGTCCCGCGGGGGGGCCAGAGACCCAGTACTTC. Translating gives CASSPAGGPETQYF.

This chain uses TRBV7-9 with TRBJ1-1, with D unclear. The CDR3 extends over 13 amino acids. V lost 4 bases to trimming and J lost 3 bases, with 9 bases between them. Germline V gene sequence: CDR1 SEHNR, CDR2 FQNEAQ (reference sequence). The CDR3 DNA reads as TGTGCCAGCAGCTCTAATCTCGACACTGAAGCTTTCTTT. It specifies CASSSNLDTEAFF.

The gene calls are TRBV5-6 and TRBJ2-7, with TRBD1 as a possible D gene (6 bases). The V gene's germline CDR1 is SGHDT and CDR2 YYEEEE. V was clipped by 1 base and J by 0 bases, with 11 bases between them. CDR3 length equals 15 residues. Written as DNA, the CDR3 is TGTGCCAGCAGCTTGAACAGGGAAAGCTCCTACGAGCAGTACTTC. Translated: CASSLNRESSYEQYF.

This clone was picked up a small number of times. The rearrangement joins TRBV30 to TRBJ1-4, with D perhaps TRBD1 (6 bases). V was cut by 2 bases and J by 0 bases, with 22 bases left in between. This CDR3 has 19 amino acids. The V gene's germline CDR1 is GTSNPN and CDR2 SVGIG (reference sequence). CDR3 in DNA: TGTGCCTGGAGTAACGGACAGTTCGCCCCCAGGGCAACTAATGAAAAACTGTTTTTT. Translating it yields CAWSNGQFAPRATNEKLFF.

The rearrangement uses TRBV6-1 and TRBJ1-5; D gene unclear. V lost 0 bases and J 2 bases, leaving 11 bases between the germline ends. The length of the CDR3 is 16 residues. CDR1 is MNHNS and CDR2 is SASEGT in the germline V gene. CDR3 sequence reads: CASSEALRGGNQPQHF. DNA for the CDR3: TGTGCCAGCAGTGAAGCGCTTCGAGGTGGCAATCAGCCCCAGCATTTT.